This T cell receptor beta chain derives from a study of CD8+CD57+ T cells in acquired aplastic anemia (dated by TCRdb to the late 2010s). As for the study more broadly: A mean of approximately 3 ug of DNA, ranging from roughly 0.2 to 27.4 ug, was extracted from sorted CD4+ and CD8+ cells. An average of around 9.8 million reads for CD4+ cells and approximately 11 million reads for CD8+ cells was obtained from healthy donor samples. Beyond this particular receptor, the publication reports: Patients and healthy controls showed no significant difference in CD8+ Simpson's diversity (P=0.060). Twenty-nine CD8+ CDR3 sequences were found in both patients and controls but appeared to be highly expressed in patients and within the immunodominant clones of the patients.

Profiling of TCR beta VDJ combinations and CDR3 sequences used genomic DNA as the template. An Illumina HiSeq 2000 was the platform used for TCR repertoire sequencing. In the paper's pipeline: TRBV/TRBJ rearrangement plots, CDR3 size and DJ length profiles, and Simpson's diversity index were used to assess repertoires. The immunodominant clone was defined as the most abundant DNA sequence in deep sequencing data. CDR3 amino acid sequences were checked for sharing between subjects and were compared against published repertoires and the VDJdb database. The public reads were reprocessed in TCRdb via fastp at Q25 and MiXCR, keeping in-frame beta chains. Each entry is one CDR3 protein sequence, shown with its most common DNA and genes. These V and J calls are TCRdb output, not the study's own analysis. This sample lists some 48,000 distinct CDR3 sequences; approximately 78% were detected once. Of the sample, 34% is held by the ten largest clones.

The CDR3 sequence runs 14 residues, both termini included. Only the CDR3 part of the read is kept: 42 bases, read in frame from the first base. V and J are truncated by 3 bases and 5 bases respectively, leaving an intervening sequence of 13 bases. CDR1 and CDR2 are drawn from the germline V gene (reference sequence): LNHDA, SQIVND. In this study, sorted CD4+ and CD8+ T cells from the blood of healthy subjects and of severe aplastic anemia patients had their TCR repertoires deep-sequenced. Ficoll-Paque density gradient centrifugation was used to isolate peripheral blood mononuclear cells. Before DNA was extracted, CD4+ and CD8+ T cells were sorted using either FACS or magnetic beads. For this clonotype: What antigen it recognizes has not been identified. No conserved phenylalanine or tryptophan ends this CDR3, so it is likely a read error.

The sequence came from a human donor in good health, serving as a control. Recombination linked TRBV19 to TRBJ2-5, with the D gene not confidently named. Sequenced input: sorted CD4+, CD8+, or CD8+CD57+ T cells (not recorded which) from PBMCs. The nucleotides are TGTGCCAGTAGTATTTGGCTGGTAGGGGAGACCCAGTACCTC. Its translation is CASSIWLVGETQYL.